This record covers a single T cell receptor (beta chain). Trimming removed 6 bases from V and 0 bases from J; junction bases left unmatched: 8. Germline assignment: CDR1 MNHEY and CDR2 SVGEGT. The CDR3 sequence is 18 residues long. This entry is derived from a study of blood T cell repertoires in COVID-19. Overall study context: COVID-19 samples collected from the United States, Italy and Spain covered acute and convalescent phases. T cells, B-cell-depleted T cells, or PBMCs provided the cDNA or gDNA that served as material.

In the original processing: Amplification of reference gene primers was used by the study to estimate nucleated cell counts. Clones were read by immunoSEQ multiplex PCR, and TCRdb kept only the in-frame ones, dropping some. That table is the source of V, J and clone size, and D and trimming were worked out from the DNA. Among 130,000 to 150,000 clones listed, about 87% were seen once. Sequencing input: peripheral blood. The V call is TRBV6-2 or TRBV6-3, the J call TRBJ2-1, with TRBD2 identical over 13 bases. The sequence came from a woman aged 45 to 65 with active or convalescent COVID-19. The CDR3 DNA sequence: TGTGCCAGCAGCAGCGGGACTAGCGGGGCCAGCTCCTACAATGAGCAGTTCTTC. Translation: CASSSGTSGASSYNEQFF.